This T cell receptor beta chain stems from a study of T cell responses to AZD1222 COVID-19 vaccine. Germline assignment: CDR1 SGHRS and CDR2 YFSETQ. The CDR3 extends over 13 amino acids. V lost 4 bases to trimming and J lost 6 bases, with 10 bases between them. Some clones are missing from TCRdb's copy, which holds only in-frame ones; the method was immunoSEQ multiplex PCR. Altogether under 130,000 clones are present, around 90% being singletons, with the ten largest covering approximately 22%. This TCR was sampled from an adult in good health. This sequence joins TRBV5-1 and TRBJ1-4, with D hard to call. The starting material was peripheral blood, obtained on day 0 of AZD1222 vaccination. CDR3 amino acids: CASSPDPHEKLFF. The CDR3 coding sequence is TGCGCCAGCAGCCCGGACCCCCATGAAAAACTGTTTTTT.